This T cell receptor (beta chain) was identified in a study of CD8 T cells in Susac syndrome. At the level of the study: Patients with Susac syndrome had blood drawn and were at that point therapy-naive, on corticosteroids, or on intravenous immunoglobulin alone. Study-level findings and limits: Across the total CD8+ repertoires, 15 to 20 Susac-specific public clones were detected, and across the CD8+ TEMRA repertoires, four or five such clones were detected.

With random hexamers, roughly 0.5 to 1 ug RNA was reverse transcribed. From the immunoSEQ multiplex PCR reads, TCRdb called clonotypes with MiXCR, one entry per CDR3 protein. The sample lists over 80,000 distinct CDR3 sequences, 90% to 95% occurring once. This clonotype appeared a single time. The antigen remains unidentified. The germline CDR1 and CDR2 sequences are MNHEY and SVGAGI. This CDR3 is 14 amino acids long. V was clipped by 2 bases and J by 3 bases, with 10 bases between them. This chain connects TRBV6-5 to TRBJ2-5, with D maybe TRBD1 (6 bases). The material sequenced was CD8+ T cells from PBMCs. This receptor was taken from a human donor with Susac syndrome. This CDR3 is CASSYRTAEETQYF. The CDR3 DNA is TGTGCCAGCAGTTACCGGACAGCCGAAGAGACCCAGTACTTC.